Sequencing of this TCR beta chain was carried out in a study of blood T cell repertoires in COVID-19. V was shortened by 4 bases and J by 6 bases, with 10 bases between the two germline ends. This CDR3 has 13 amino acids. Germline V gene data show CDR1 as LGHDT and CDR2 as YNNKEL (reference sequence). Original processing notes: Using reference gene primer amplification, nucleated cell counts were estimated. Sequencing was performed with immunoSEQ multiplex PCR; in TCRdb, only in-frame clones are kept and a portion is missing. V and J calls and clone size are as listed in that table; D and trimming were resolved from the DNA. In the table there are 200,000 to 300,000 clones, around 80% of which are singletons.

Sequenced: peripheral blood. The source is a man aged 55 to 69 with acute or convalescent COVID-19. The chain couples TRBV3-1 (or the pseudogene TRBV3-2) to TRBJ2-1, with a possible D match to TRBD1 (6 bases). The CDR3 is CASSPRQANEQFF. The CDR3 DNA sequence: TGTGCCAGCAGCCCTCGACAGGCCAATGAGCAGTTCTTC.